A selection of T cell receptor beta chains follows, all from one sample in a study of T cells after yellow fever vaccination. TCRdb independently ran MiXCR on the 5' RACE reads; one entry per CDR3 protein. The table has around 590,000 distinct CDR3 sequences, more than 9% seen once. The sequencing used PBMCs, collected on the day of the yellow fever booster vaccination. The receptors originated from a man younger than 40 who received the YFV17D yellow fever vaccine. Both conserved end residues are part of each CDR3. A D gene is named only where the DNA matches it firmly. Size is stated for part of the rows, as once, few or many counts, or as a class when the clone is expanded.

d_call: .; j_call: TRBJ1-2; v_call: TRBV29-1; clone_size: many; cdr3_aa: CSVDPINYGYTF; cdr3_nt: TGCAGCGTTGATCCCATTAACTATGGCTACACCTTC
d_call: .; j_call: TRBJ2-3; v_call: TRBV7-2; clone_size: .; cdr3_aa: CASTQFIQTDTQYF; cdr3_nt: TGTGCCAGCACCCAATTTATACAGACAGATACGCAGTATTTT
d_call: .; j_call: TRBJ1-3; v_call: TRBV5-6; clone_size: .; cdr3_aa: CASSLVQLTGNTIYF; cdr3_nt: TGTGCCAGCAGCTTGGTGCAGTTAACTGGAAACACCATATATTTT
d_call: .; j_call: TRBJ2-7; v_call: TRBV9; clone_size: .; cdr3_aa: CASSVGPDGIYEQYF; cdr3_nt: TGTGCCAGCAGCGTAGGACCCGACGGTATCTACGAGCAGTACTTC
d_call: .; j_call: TRBJ2-4; v_call: TRBV12-3/TRBV12-4; clone_size: many; cdr3_aa: CASSPWALAKNIQYF; cdr3_nt: TGTGCCAGCAGTCCCTGGGCCCTAGCCAAAAACATTCAGTACTTC
d_call: .; j_call: TRBJ1-6; v_call: TRBV9; clone_size: few; cdr3_aa: CASSLRESLSSPLHF; cdr3_nt: TGTGCCAGCAGCCTCAGGGAGTCTCTTTCTTCACCCCTCCACTTT
d_call: TRBD2; j_call: TRBJ2-1; v_call: TRBV5-1; clone_size: few; cdr3_aa: CASSPLAGPYNEQFF; cdr3_nt: TGCGCCAGCAGCCCCCTAGCGGGTCCCTACAATGAGCAGTTCTTC
d_call: .; j_call: TRBJ2-7; v_call: TRBV10-3; clone_size: .; cdr3_aa: CAISEKVDYEQYF; cdr3_nt: TGTGCCATCAGTGAAAAGGTCGACTACGAGCAGTACTTC
d_call: .; j_call: TRBJ2-1; v_call: TRBV4-3; clone_size: .; cdr3_aa: CASSQELQERRAAVNEQFF; cdr3_nt: TGCGCCAGCAGCCAAGAACTCCAGGAGCGGCGGGCAGCTGTAAATGAGCAGTTCTTC
d_call: .; j_call: TRBJ2-3; v_call: TRBV9; clone_size: few; cdr3_aa: CASAEAWDTQYF; cdr3_nt: TGTGCCAGCGCTGAGGCGTGGGATACGCAGTATTTT
d_call: TRBD2; j_call: TRBJ2-1; v_call: TRBV20-1; clone_size: few; cdr3_aa: CSARLAAYNEQFF; cdr3_nt: TGCAGTGCTAGACTAGCGGCATACAATGAGCAGTTCTTC
d_call: TRBD2; j_call: TRBJ2-7; v_call: TRBV6-5; clone_size: .; cdr3_aa: CASSYSRGNPTYEQYF; cdr3_nt: TGTGCCAGCAGTTATTCGCGGGGGAACCCAACCTACGAGCAGTACTTC
d_call: .; j_call: TRBJ2-7; v_call: TRBV9; clone_size: .; cdr3_aa: CASSAGPGFHEQYF; cdr3_nt: TGTGCCAGCAGCGCGGGACCCGGGTTCCACGAGCAGTACTTC
d_call: TRBD1; j_call: TRBJ2-5; v_call: TRBV5-4; clone_size: .; cdr3_aa: CASSGQGKETQYF; cdr3_nt: TGTGCCAGCAGCGGACAGGGGAAAGAGACCCAGTACTTC
d_call: .; j_call: TRBJ2-1; v_call: TRBV3-1; clone_size: .; cdr3_aa: CACSPGGGTIAYNEQFF; cdr3_nt: TGTGCCTGCAGCCCTGGGGGCGGGACTATCGCCTACAATGAGCAGTTCTTC
d_call: .; j_call: TRBJ2-1; v_call: TRBV4-3; clone_size: .; cdr3_aa: CASSPEGKRSYNEQFF; cdr3_nt: TGCGCCAGCAGCCCGGAAGGGAAGCGCTCCTACAATGAGCAGTTCTTC
d_call: TRBD1; j_call: TRBJ2-1; v_call: TRBV7-2; clone_size: .; cdr3_aa: CASSLLGQGANEQFF; cdr3_nt: TGTGCCAGCAGCTTATTAGGACAGGGGGCGAATGAGCAGTTCTTC
d_call: TRBD1; j_call: TRBJ1-5; v_call: TRBV7-2; clone_size: .; cdr3_aa: CASSPPGQGTQMPQHF; cdr3_nt: TGTGCCAGCAGCCCCCCGGGACAGGGTACCCAGATGCCCCAGCATTTT
d_call: .; j_call: TRBJ1-1; v_call: TRBV5-4; clone_size: .; cdr3_aa: CASRSWGGGAFF; cdr3_nt: TGTGCCAGCAGGTCCTGGGGCGGGGGAGCTTTCTTT
d_call: .; j_call: TRBJ1-2; v_call: TRBV6-2/TRBV6-3; clone_size: .; cdr3_aa: CASRDTANYGYTF; cdr3_nt: TGTGCCAGCAGAGATACAGCTAACTATGGCTACACCTTC
d_call: .; j_call: TRBJ1-1; v_call: TRBV24-1; clone_size: few; cdr3_aa: CATSDSVGRAFF; cdr3_nt: TGTGCCACCAGTGATTCGGTCGGAAGAGCTTTCTTT
d_call: TRBD1; j_call: TRBJ2-7; v_call: TRBV19; clone_size: .; cdr3_aa: CASSKGNRGRSDEQYF; cdr3_nt: TGTGCCAGTAGTAAAGGGAACAGGGGGCGATCTGACGAGCAGTACTTC
d_call: TRBD1; j_call: TRBJ1-6; v_call: TRBV3-1; clone_size: .; cdr3_aa: CASSREGQVNNSPLHF; cdr3_nt: TGTGCCAGCAGCCGAGAGGGACAGGTGAACAATTCACCCCTCCACTTT
d_call: TRBD1; j_call: TRBJ2-5; v_call: TRBV10-3; clone_size: .; cdr3_aa: CAIRPDRGGETQYF; cdr3_nt: TGTGCCATCAGACCTGACAGGGGAGGAGAGACCCAGTACTTC
d_call: .; j_call: TRBJ2-3; v_call: TRBV5-4; clone_size: .; cdr3_aa: CASSTYYSGDTQYF; cdr3_nt: TGTGCCAGCAGCACATACTATAGCGGAGATACGCAGTATTTT
d_call: .; j_call: TRBJ2-2; v_call: TRBV7-7; clone_size: few; cdr3_aa: CASSPRHLNTGELFF; cdr3_nt: TGTGCTAGCAGCCCCCGCCATCTCAACACCGGGGAGCTGTTTTTT
d_call: .; j_call: TRBJ2-6; v_call: TRBV20-1; clone_size: few; cdr3_aa: CSARARASSGANVLTF; cdr3_nt: TGCAGTGCTAGAGCAAGAGCGTCCTCTGGGGCCAACGTCCTGACTTTC
d_call: .; j_call: TRBJ2-7; v_call: TRBV9; clone_size: .; cdr3_aa: CASRTENYEQYF; cdr3_nt: TGTGCCAGTAGAACGGAAAACTACGAGCAGTACTTC
d_call: .; j_call: TRBJ2-7; v_call: TRBV7-2; clone_size: .; cdr3_aa: CASSRLNSYEQYF; cdr3_nt: TGTGCCAGCAGCCGACTAAACTCCTACGAGCAGTACTTC
d_call: .; j_call: TRBJ1-2; v_call: TRBV9; clone_size: .; cdr3_aa: CASSVPTEAGGGYTF; cdr3_nt: TGTGCCAGCAGCGTACCAACCGAGGCTGGGGGAGGCTACACCTTC
d_call: TRBD2; j_call: TRBJ2-1; v_call: TRBV20-1; clone_size: .; cdr3_aa: CSAIISGRINEQFF; cdr3_nt: TGCAGTGCCATAATTAGCGGGAGGATCAATGAGCAGTTCTTC
d_call: .; j_call: TRBJ2-6; v_call: TRBV5-1; clone_size: many; cdr3_aa: CASSGQGAGANVLTF; cdr3_nt: TGCGCCAGCAGCGGTCAGGGAGCTGGGGCCAACGTCCTGACTTTC
d_call: TRBD2; j_call: TRBJ2-2; v_call: TRBV29-1; clone_size: .; cdr3_aa: CSVELGLAGINTGELFF; cdr3_nt: TGCAGCGTTGAACTGGGACTAGCGGGGATTAACACCGGGGAGCTGTTTTTT
d_call: .; j_call: TRBJ2-3; v_call: TRBV12-3/TRBV12-4; clone_size: .; cdr3_aa: CARSMGSSTDTQYF; cdr3_nt: TGTGCCAGAAGTATGGGGTCTAGCACAGATACGCAGTATTTT
d_call: .; j_call: TRBJ2-1; v_call: TRBV20-1; clone_size: few; cdr3_aa: CSASVPNGYEQFF; cdr3_nt: TGCAGTGCTAGCGTTCCTAACGGGTATGAGCAGTTCTTC